The rows below give T cell receptor beta chains drawn from one sample of a study of technical replicates of blood from several donors. Libraries were prepared by immunoSEQ multiplex PCR; TCRdb keeps only in-frame clonotypes and omits some of them. This table has around 72,000 clones, roughly 91% appearing once. The sample consisted of T cells isolated from PBMCs. These TCRs come from a human donor in good health. Some clones in this sample may be carry-over from other donors' samples. The CDR3 runs from the conserved cysteine through the conserved F or W. A D gene is named only where the DNA matches it firmly. The size field is filled for only some rows; it gives once, few, many or a size class.

NA	15	TRBV21-1	NA	TRBJ2-2	CASSSGSRGTGELFF	TGTGCCAGCAGCTCCGGCAGCAGGGGGACCGGGGAGCTGTTTTTT
NA	12	TRBV6-5	TRBD1	TRBJ2-3	CAPGTGTDTQYF	TGTGCACCAGGGACAGGCACAGATACGCAGTATTTT
few	12	TRBV27	NA	TRBJ1-1	CASGAWNTEAFF	TGTGCCAGTGGGGCATGGAACACTGAAGCTTTCTTT
NA	12	TRBV29-1	TRBD2	TRBJ2-5	CSALAGEETQYF	TGCAGCGCTCTAGCGGGAGAAGAGACCCAGTACTTC
NA	12	TRBV10-3	TRBD1	TRBJ1-1	CAIQQGTEEAFF	TGTGCCATACAACAGGGGACGGAGGAAGCTTTCTTT
NA	17	TRBV28	TRBD1	TRBJ2-4	CASSPQGAGAAKNIQYF	TGTGCCAGCAGCCCACAGGGGGCCGGGGCGGCCAAAAACATTCAGTACTTC
NA	16	TRBV12-5	TRBD1	TRBJ2-7	CASGLVRTGIGGEQYF	TGTGCTAGTGGTTTGGTACGGACAGGGATAGGGGGCGAGCAGTACTTC
NA	14	TRBV5-4	NA	TRBJ2-5	CASRRYRDQETQYF	TGTGCCAGCAGACGCTACAGGGACCAAGAGACCCAGTACTTC
NA	15	TRBV6-5	TRBD2	TRBJ2-5	CASGTSGSIGETQYF	TGTGCCAGCGGCACTAGCGGGAGTATTGGAGAGACCCAGTACTTC
once	15	TRBV28	NA	TRBJ2-7	CASSASGSLSLEQYF	TGTGCCAGCAGCGCATCGGGTAGCTTATCCCTAGAGCAGTACTTC
NA	16	TRBV4-1	NA	TRBJ1-1	CASSQDEQGLVTEAFF	TGCGCCAGCAGCCAAGACGAGCAGGGGCTGGTCACTGAAGCTTTCTTT
once	14	TRBV18	TRBD1	TRBJ1-2	CASSPTGGADGYTF	TGTGCCAGCTCACCGACAGGGGGCGCCGATGGCTACACCTTC
few	13	TRBV21-1	NA	TRBJ1-1	CATLQGDRVEAFF	TGTGCCACACTCCAAGGGGACAGAGTAGAAGCTTTCTTT
NA	13	TRBV2	TRBD1	TRBJ2-2	CASSRGQGTELFF	TGTGCCAGCAGCCGGGGACAGGGGACTGAGCTGTTTTTT
NA	16	TRBV12-5	NA	TRBJ2-7	CASGLVLNGQSYEQYF	TGTGCTAGTGGTTTGGTACTCAACGGACAGTCCTACGAGCAGTACTTC
NA	11	TRBV6-5	NA	TRBJ1-4	CASGGIEKLFF	TGTGCCAGCGGGGGGATTGAAAAACTGTTTTTT
few	11	TRBV30	NA	TRBJ1-1	CAFDTGQRAFF	TGTGCCTTCGATACAGGGCAGCGGGCTTTCTTT
NA	12	TRBV29-1	TRBD1	TRBJ2-7	CSVGTGSTEQYF	TGCAGCGTTGGGACAGGGTCTACCGAGCAGTACTTC
NA	17	TRBV18	NA	TRBJ2-7	CASSPAVGPSESYEQYF	TGTGCCAGCTCACCCGCGGTCGGTCCTAGCGAGTCCTACGAGCAGTACTTC
NA	14	TRBV29-1	TRBD2	TRBJ2-1	CSVAASGRYNEQFF	TGCAGCGTTGCGGCTAGCGGGAGATACAATGAGCAGTTCTTC
NA	14	TRBV7-2	NA	TRBJ1-1	CASRPNPQNTEAFF	TGTGCCAGCAGACCCAACCCACAGAACACTGAAGCTTTCTTT
NA	20	TRBV14	TRBD2	TRBJ2-2	CASSQSKFGLAGRRTGELFF	TGTGCCAGCAGCCAGTCAAAGTTCGGGCTAGCGGGTCGTCGGACCGGGGAGCTGTTTTTT
NA	19	TRBV7-8	NA	TRBJ1-1	CASSLGLGREGKMNTEAFF	TGTGCCAGCAGCTTAGGCCTAGGCAGGGAGGGGAAAATGAACACTGAAGCTTTCTTT
NA	12	TRBV2	NA	TRBJ1-2	CASREDSYGYTF	TGTGCCAGCAGAGAAGACAGCTATGGCTACACCTTC
NA	15	TRBV11-2	TRBD2	TRBJ2-1	CASSSLAGGYNEQFF	TGTGCCAGCAGCTCTCTAGCGGGGGGATACAATGAGCAGTTCTTC
NA	14	TRBV4-1	NA	TRBJ1-2	CASSQDTTGSGYTF	TGCGCCAGCAGCCAAGACACAACCGGGAGTGGCTACACCTTC
once	14	TRBV11-2	NA	TRBJ2-7	CASSLGSQGYEQYF	TGTGCCAGCAGCTTAGGGTCACAGGGCTACGAGCAGTACTTC
NA	15	TRBV6-1	NA	TRBJ2-4	CASQGLRLAKNIQYF	TGTGCCAGCCAGGGACTTCGACTAGCCAAAAACATTCAGTACTTC
NA	18	TRBV18	TRBD2	TRBJ2-3	CASSPRAIAGGRTDTQYF	TGTGCCAGCTCACCACGGGCGATAGCGGGGGGACGCACAGATACGCAGTATTTT
NA	15	TRBV7-8	TRBD1	TRBJ1-1	CASSLAAGPGTGSFF	TGTGCCAGCAGCTTAGCCGCTGGCCCTGGGACAGGGTCTTTCTTT
NA	14	TRBV6-5	TRBD1	TRBJ2-7	CASSYGTGNYEQYF	TGTGCCAGCAGTTATGGGACAGGGAATTACGAGCAGTACTTC
NA	14	TRBV6-1	TRBD1	TRBJ1-2	CASRGQGTIYGYTF	TGTGCCAGCAGGGGACAGGGGACTATTTATGGCTACACCTTC
NA	12	TRBV25-1	NA	TRBJ1-5	CASSAGNQPQHF	TGTGCCAGCAGTGCGGGGAACCAGCCCCAGCATTTT
NA	18	TRBV10-2	TRBD2	TRBJ2-3	CASSLSGGLSVWTDTQYF	TGCGCCAGCAGCCTTAGCGGGGGGCTCTCTGTTTGGACAGATACGCAGTATTTT
NA	14	TRBV5-5	NA	TRBJ1-5	CASSPLTESQPQHF	TGTGCCAGCAGCCCATTGACAGAATCCCAGCCCCAGCATTTT
NA	14	TRBV18	NA	TRBJ1-1	CASSPQAGYTEAFF	TGTGCCAGCTCACCCCAGGCGGGCTACACTGAAGCTTTCTTT
NA	15	TRBV5-6	NA	TRBJ2-7	CASSLMRLSSYEQYF	TGTGCCAGCAGCCTTATGCGGCTTAGCTCCTACGAGCAGTACTTC
NA	19	TRBV28	TRBD2	TRBJ2-7	CASSFAFATSGKLSYEQYF	TGTGCCAGCAGTTTTGCGTTCGCGACTAGCGGTAAGCTCTCCTACGAGCAGTACTTC
NA	14	TRBV18	NA	TRBJ1-2	CASSIQDSAYGYTF	TGTGCCAGCTCAATCCAGGATAGCGCCTATGGCTACACCTTC
NA	13	TRBV19	TRBD1	TRBJ2-3	CASIGTGTDTQYF	TGTGCCAGTATAGGGACAGGGACAGATACGCAGTATTTT
NA	15	TRBV4-1	NA	TRBJ2-2	CASRPDTTNTGELFF	TGCGCCAGCAGACCGGACACCACGAACACCGGGGAGCTGTTTTTT
NA	11	TRBV20-1	NA	TRBJ1-2	CSADIQGGYTF	TGCAGTGCTGATATCCAGGGCGGCTACACCTTC
once	13	TRBV5-1	NA	TRBJ2-7	CASAQGQSNEQYF	TGCGCCAGCGCGCAGGGACAATCGAACGAGCAGTACTTC
NA	16	TRBV19	TRBD1	TRBJ1-2	CASNPTSSGTGVGYTF	TGTGCCAGTAACCCAACGAGCTCCGGGACAGGGGTGGGCTACACCTTC
NA	15	TRBV11-3	TRBD2	TRBJ2-3	CASSYNGGATDTQYF	TGTGCCAGCAGCTACAACGGGGGGGCCACAGATACGCAGTATTTT
NA	14	TRBV27	NA	TRBJ1-5	CASSLYYSNQPQHF	TGTGCCAGCAGCCTCTATTATAGCAATCAGCCCCAGCATTTT
once	17	TRBV9	NA	TRBJ2-5	CASSVASGTGPQETQYF	TGTGCCAGCAGCGTAGCTTCTGGAACAGGGCCGCAAGAGACCCAGTACTTC
NA	17	TRBV28	TRBD2	TRBJ2-3	CASSERPSGKSTDTQYF	TGTGCCAGCAGTGAGCGACCTAGCGGAAAGAGCACAGATACGCAGTATTTT
NA	16	TRBV5-4	NA	TRBJ2-5	CASSDRTEALGETQYF	TGTGCCAGCAGCGACCGGACAGAAGCGTTAGGAGAGACCCAGTACTTC
NA	17	TRBV19	NA	TRBJ2-1	CASSNILVGNSYNEQFF	TGTGCCAGTAGTAATATACTAGTGGGAAACTCCTACAATGAGCAGTTCTTC
NA	14	TRBV27	TRBD1	TRBJ2-5	CASSLKTGSETQYF	TGTGCCAGCAGCCTCAAGACAGGGTCAGAGACCCAGTACTTC
once	21	TRBV27	TRBD1	TRBJ1-4	CASSSNLKSGQGISTNEKLFF	TGTGCCAGCAGTTCCAACCTCAAATCGGGACAGGGTATCTCGACTAATGAAAAACTGTTTTTT
NA	14	TRBV5-5	NA	TRBJ1-2	CASSLATRYYGYTF	TGTGCCAGCAGCTTGGCTACCCGGTACTATGGCTACACCTTC